The next 28 T cell receptor beta chains were all read from a single sample in a study of cytomegalovirus exposure and HLA in healthy donors. Profiling relied on immunoSEQ multiplex PCR, and the TCRdb table lists in-frame clones only, not all of them. The data contain some 130,000 clones, 70% to 85% of them singletons. Source material: PBMCs. The receptors shown here come from a man aged 30-40 years in good health and CMV-seropositive.

The V call is TRBV5-5, the J call TRBJ2-2, with TRBD1 matching over 11 bases. Germline V gives CDR1 SGHKS, CDR2 YYEKEE (reference sequence). This CDR3 spans 16 amino acids. Trimming at V came to 2 bases and at J to 4 bases, leaving 4 bases not matched to a gene. The CDR3 protein is CASSFPGQGVTGELFF. The CDR3 DNA reads TGTGCCAGCAGCTTCCCGGGACAGGGGGTCACCGGGGAGCTGTTTTTT.

This rearrangement joins TRBV5-1 to TRBJ2-7, with D possibly TRBD1 on 5 matching bases. V dropped 0 bases and J dropped 7 bases, with 11 bases sitting between them. CDR1 SGHRS and CDR2 YFSETQ come from the germline V gene. The CDR3 contains 13 residues. The CDR3 coding sequence is TGCGCCAGCAGCTTGGTCAGGGAAGGTGAGCAGTACTTC. This translates into CASSLVREGEQYF.

The chain uses TRBV6-1 and TRBJ2-3; D unclear. V dropped 2 bases and J dropped 6 bases, with 6 bases sitting between them. CDR1 is MNHNS and CDR2 is SASEGT in the germline V gene. CDR3 length: 12 amino acids. The CDR3: CASSEQEDTQYF. CDR3 in DNA: TGTGCCAGCAGTGAACAAGAGGATACGCAGTATTTT.

This chain uses TRBV7-7 with TRBJ1-1; no reliable D call. The V gene's germline CDR1 is SSHAT and CDR2 FNYEAQ (reference sequence). The CDR3 has 14 amino acids. V lost 5 bases and J 0 bases, leaving 10 bases between the germline ends. CDR3 in amino acids: CASSPLPLNTEAFF. The CDR3, as DNA: TGTGCCAGCAGCCCCCTTCCGTTGAACACTGAAGCTTTCTTT.

CDR3 sequence reads: CASSSDSSYQPQHF. CDR3 coding DNA: TGTGCCAGCAGCTCGGACAGTTCCTATCAGCCCCAGCATTTT. The rearrangement links TRBV7-9 to TRBJ1-5; D is possibly TRBD1 (6 bases). The CDR3 contains 14 residues. Germline V gene data show CDR1 as SEHNR and CDR2 as FQNEAQ (reference sequence). V lost 4 bases and J lost 5, with 12 bases in between.

This rearrangement joins TRBV5-1 to TRBJ2-7, with a tentative D call TRBD2 (7 bases). The CDR3 spans 16 residues. Germline CDR1 and CDR2: SGHRS and YFSETQ. Trimming took off 0 bases at V and 7 bases at J, with 20 bases between the two ends. CDR3 DNA: TGCGCCAGCAGCTTGGGCGGATCGGGGGGACAAAGGGAGCAGTACTTC. Translating gives CASSLGGSGGQREQYF.

Only one count was recorded for this clone. The chain carries TRBV10-3 and TRBJ2-7; TRBD1 is a possible D gene (6 bases). Germline V CDR1 and CDR2: ENHRY, SYGVKD. CDR3 size: 13 residues. Deletions cut 4 bases from V and 2 bases from J, with 9 bases between. CDR3 sequence (DNA): TGTGCCATCAGTGGGGGGCCGACCTACGAGCAGTACTTC. Protein: CAISGGPTYEQYF.

The DNA for the CDR3 is TGTGCCAGCTCACCAATTGGCGGGAGTGAGAACATTCAGTACTTC. It is translated as CASSPIGGSENIQYF. V usage is TRBV18 and J usage is TRBJ2-4; 7 bases fit TRBD2. This CDR3 has 15 amino acids. Germline lookup yields CDR1 KGHSH and CDR2 LQKENI. The junction had 8 bases not matched to a gene; V was cut back by 2 bases and J by 7 bases. The full variable domain, with the rest looked up from reference TRBV18 and TRBJ2-4, is NAGVMQNPRHLVRRRGQEARLRCSPMKGHSHVYWYRQLPEEGLKFMVYLQKENIIDESGMPKERFSAEFPKEGPSILRIQQVVRGDSAAYFCASSPIGGSENIQYFGAGTRLSVL.

V and J are TRBV5-4 and TRBJ2-5, with TRBD1 matching 8 bases. Unmatched junction bases numbered 8, after V lost 5 bases and J lost 5 bases. Germline V gene lookup returns CDR1 SGHNT and CDR2 YYREEE (reference sequence). CDR3 length equals 14 residues. The DNA for the CDR3 is TGTGCCAGCAGTAGCGAGGACAGGGTGGAGACCCAGTACTTC. Amino acids: CASSSEDRVETQYF.

This clone was seen once. This chain connects TRBV7-2 to TRBJ2-7, with unresolved D. Germline V gene lookup returns CDR1 SGHTA and CDR2 FQGNSA. V gave up 4 bases and J gave up 0 bases, with 4 bases separating them. This CDR3 is 12 amino acids long. In DNA form, the CDR3 reads TGTGCCAGCAGCTCTAACTCCTACGAGCAGTACTTC. This sequence encodes CASSSNSYEQYF. The full variable domain, in which reference TRBV7-2 and TRBJ2-7 provide the parts outside the CDR3, is GAGVSQSPSNKVTEKGKDVELRCDPISGHTALYWYRQSLGQGLEFLIYFQGNSAPDKSGLPSDRFSAERTGGSVSTLTIQRTQQEDSAVYLCASSSNSYEQYFGPGTRLTVT.

The chain employs TRBV19 and TRBJ2-2; possible D gene TRBD1, 5 bases. With 5 bases removed from V and 3 bases from J, the gap between germline ends came to 16 bases. Germline CDR1 is LNHDA and CDR2 is SQIVND (reference sequence). The CDR3 has 16 residues. The CDR3 DNA reads as TGTGCCAGTAGTTCTAGGGGTATTGGGTACACCGGGGAGCTGTTTTTT. This encodes CASSSRGIGYTGELFF.

The genes are TRBV14 and TRBJ2-1, with TRBD2 matching over 7 bases. The V gene's germline CDR1 is SGHDN and CDR2 FVKESK. J was trimmed by 6 bases and V by 1 base; bases with no gene match: 3. CDR3 length equals 14 residues. Here the CDR3 reads CASSQGLAANEQFF. As DNA, the CDR3 is TGTGCCAGCAGCCAAGGACTAGCTGCCAATGAGCAGTTCTTC.

The chain carries TRBV12-5 and TRBJ2-5, with 10 bases lining up with TRBD1. The CDR3 consists of 16 residues. J gave up 4 bases and V 4 bases, and 9 bases lay outside the gene matches. Germline assignment: CDR1 LGHNT and CDR2 FRNRAP. The chain's CDR3 is CASGSIQGTGVETQYF. CDR3 in DNA: TGTGCTAGTGGTTCGATTCAAGGGACAGGGGTAGAGACCCAGTACTTC.

V is TRBV9 and J is TRBJ1-1, with D possibly TRBD1 on 5 matching bases. This CDR3 comprises 16 residues. V dropped 4 bases and J dropped 1 base, with 17 bases sitting between them. Germline V CDR1 and CDR2: SGDLS, YYNGEE. The CDR3 is CASSLHPGGTNTEAFF. CDR3 sequence (DNA): TGTGCCAGCAGCCTACACCCGGGGGGGACGAACACTGAAGCTTTCTTT.

The V call is TRBV4-2, the J call TRBJ2-7, with D possibly being TRBD1 (6 bases). Trimming stripped 0 bases from V and 4 bases from J, with 10 bases between. CDR1 LGHNA and CDR2 YNFKEQ come from the germline V gene. There are 14 residues in the CDR3. The CDR3 nucleotides are TGTGCCAGCAGCCAAGATGCAGGGGATTACGAGCAGTACTTC. Protein product: CASSQDAGDYEQYF.

V is TRBV11-3 and J is TRBJ2-3; TRBD2 aligns across 12 bases. CDR1 and CDR2 (germline): SGHNT, YENEEA. With V trimmed by 5 bases and J by 5 bases, 5 bases remained unmatched. The CDR3 is 15 residues long. For the CDR3, the DNA is TGTGCCAGCAGCCGGACTAGCGGGAAAAGAGATACGCAGTATTTT. Its protein is CASSRTSGKRDTQYF.

The chain is built from TRBV10-1 and TRBJ2-5; 8 nucleotides match TRBD2. The V gene's germline CDR1 is WNHNN and CDR2 SYGVQD (reference sequence). This CDR3 has 14 amino acids. V gave up 3 bases and J gave up 5 bases; unmatched junction bases: 5. The DNA for the CDR3 is TGCGCCAGCAGTGATACGGGAGGGCTGGAGACCCAGTACTTC. Translation: CASSDTGGLETQYF.

This chain joins TRBV29-1 and TRBJ2-7; 8 bases are shared with TRBD1. The CDR3 consists of 14 residues. After removal of 4 bases from V and 4 bases from J, the junction contained 9 bases not matched to a gene. Germline-derived CDR1 and CDR2 are SQVTM and ANQGSEA. The CDR3 DNA follows: TGCAGCGTTGCGCTCTTGGACAGGGCGTACGAGCAGTACTTC. Translating it yields CSVALLDRAYEQYF.

V is TRBV7-2 and J is TRBJ2-7; 8 bases line up with TRBD1. The CDR3 contains 14 residues. Unmatched junction bases numbered 6, after V lost 3 bases and J lost 5 bases. Germline-derived CDR1 and CDR2 are SGHTA and FQGNSA. CDR3: CASSFVSGGNEQYF. CDR3 DNA sequence: TGTGCCAGCAGCTTCGTGTCAGGGGGCAACGAGCAGTACTTC.

The chain couples TRBV4-2 to TRBJ2-1; 14 bases match TRBD2. The junction had 12 bases not matched to a gene; V was cut back by 4 bases and J by 7 bases. Germline loops: CDR1 LGHNA, CDR2 YNFKEQ. There are 18 residues in the CDR3. The CDR3 protein is CASSPNLGLAGVLNEQFF. CDR3 nucleotides: TGTGCCAGCAGCCCGAACCTGGGACTAGCGGGAGTTTTAAATGAGCAGTTCTTC.

This sequence joins TRBV5-1 and TRBJ1-1; the D gene is possibly TRBD1 (6 bases). The CDR3 is 14 amino acids. V lost 4 bases and J 0 bases, leaving 10 bases between the germline ends. From germline, CDR1 is SGHRS and CDR2 YFSETQ. The CDR3 loop is CASSHTGLNTEAFF. The CDR3 DNA sequence: TGCGCCAGCAGCCATACAGGGTTGAACACTGAAGCTTTCTTT.

The chain combines TRBV12-2 with TRBJ1-5. TRBV12-2 is a listed pseudogene. There are 14 residues in the CDR3. CDR3 sequence reads: CASRLVSGFQPQHF. DNA of the CDR3: TGTGCAAGTCGCTTAGTTTCGGGGTTTCAGCCCCAGCATTTT.

J is TRBJ1-2 and V is TRBV29-1, with 8 bases matching TRBD1. Unmatched junction bases numbered 4, after V lost 6 bases and J lost 4 bases. CDR1 is SQVTM and CDR2 is ANQGSEA in the germline V gene. The CDR3 extends over 12 amino acids. CDR3 in amino acids: CSVHTGGYGYTF. The CDR3 DNA follows: TGCAGCGTCCACACAGGGGGCTATGGCTACACCTTC.

The chain carries TRBV9 and TRBJ2-2; D is perhaps TRBD2 (5 bases). The CDR3 loop spans 20 amino acids. The ends were cut back, 6 bases at V and 5 bases at J, with 32 bases in the middle. Germline V CDR1 and CDR2: SGDLS, YYNGEE. The CDR3 reads CASIPSVPADIPRETGELFF. CDR3 bases: TGTGCCAGCATCCCCTCGGTCCCAGCGGATATACCAAGGGAGACCGGGGAGCTGTTTTTT.

The chain recombines TRBV4-3 with TRBJ1-2, with 9 bases aligning to TRBD1. Germline V gene sequence: CDR1 LGHNA, CDR2 YSLEER. The CDR3 length is 15 residues. Losses at the gene ends were 1 base for V and 8 bases for J; bases not matched to a gene: 8. The DNA of the CDR3 is TGCGCCAGCAGCCAAGCTGATACAGGGGGCCGAGGCTACACCTTC. Translated: CASSQADTGGRGYTF.

The V call is TRBV27, the J call TRBJ1-2; 7 bases fit TRBD1. The CDR3 is made up of 15 amino acids. After removal of 4 bases from V and 1 base from J, the junction contained 6 bases not matched to a gene. From germline, CDR1 is MNHEY and CDR2 SMNVEV (reference sequence). CDR3 DNA: TGTGCCAGCAGTTCAGGGGGTCGGAATAACTATGGCTACACCTTC. It is translated as CASSSGGRNNYGYTF.

The V and J genes are TRBV6-1 and TRBJ1-5; D gene ambiguous. CDR1 is MNHNS and CDR2 is SASEGT in the germline V gene. CDR3 length: 13 amino acids. Trimming pared 2 bases from V and 5 bases from J, leaving 7 bases between. The chain's CDR3 is CASSEQAHQPQHF. The CDR3 bases are TGTGCCAGCAGTGAACAGGCTCATCAGCCCCAGCATTTT.

The rearrangement links TRBV5-6 to TRBJ2-7; 7 positions match TRBD2. The V segment lost 0 bases and the J segment 6 bases; nucleotides outside the gene matches: 6. The CDR3 loop spans 14 amino acids. From germline, CDR1 is SGHDT and CDR2 YYEEEE. The CDR3 bases are TGTGCCAGCAGCTTGGATCTAGCGGTGACCGAGCAGTACTTC. Its protein product is CASSLDLAVTEQYF.